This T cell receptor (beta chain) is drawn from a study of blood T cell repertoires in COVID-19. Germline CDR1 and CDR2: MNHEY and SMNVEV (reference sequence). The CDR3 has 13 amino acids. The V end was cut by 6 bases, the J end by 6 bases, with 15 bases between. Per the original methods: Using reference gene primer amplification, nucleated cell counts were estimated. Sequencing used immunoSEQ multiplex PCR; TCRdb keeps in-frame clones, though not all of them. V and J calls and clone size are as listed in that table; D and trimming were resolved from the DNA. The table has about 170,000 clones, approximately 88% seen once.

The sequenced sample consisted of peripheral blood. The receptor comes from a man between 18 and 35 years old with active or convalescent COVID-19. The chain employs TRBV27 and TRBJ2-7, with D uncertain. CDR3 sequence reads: CASSRLTNAEQYF. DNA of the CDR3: TGTGCCAGCAGCCGACTCACCAACGCCGAGCAGTACTTC.